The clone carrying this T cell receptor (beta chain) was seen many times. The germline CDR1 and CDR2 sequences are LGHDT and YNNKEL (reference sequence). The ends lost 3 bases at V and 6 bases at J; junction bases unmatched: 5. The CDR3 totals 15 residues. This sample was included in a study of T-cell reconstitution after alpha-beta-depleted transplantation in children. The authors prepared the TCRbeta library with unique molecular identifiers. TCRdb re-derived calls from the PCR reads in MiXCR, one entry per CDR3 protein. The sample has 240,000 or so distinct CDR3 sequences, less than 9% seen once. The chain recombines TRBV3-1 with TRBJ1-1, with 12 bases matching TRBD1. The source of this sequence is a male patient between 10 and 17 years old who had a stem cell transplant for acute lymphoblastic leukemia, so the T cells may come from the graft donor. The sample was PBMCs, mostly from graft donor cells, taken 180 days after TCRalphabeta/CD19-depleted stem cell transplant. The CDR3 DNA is TGTGCCAGCAGCCATACCGGGACAGGGGGCCCTGAAGCTTTCTTT. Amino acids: CASSHTGTGGPEAFF.